This T cell receptor beta chain emerged from a study of blood T cell repertoires in COVID-19. About the research overall: In each case, the material was cDNA or gDNA derived from T cells, B-cell-depleted T cells, or PBMCs.

V trimming: 5 bases; J trimming: 9 bases; junction bases outside the gene matches: 4. The CDR3 sequence is 13 residues long. Sequenced by immunoSEQ multiplex PCR; TCRdb stores in-frame clones only, minus some. The data show fewer than 250,000 clones, roughly nine tenths seen once. The origin of this receptor is a man aged 55-75 years with COVID-19, enrolled during active disease. Input material: peripheral blood. This chain joins TRBV12-3 or TRBV12-4 and TRBJ2-3, with TRBD2 identical over 11 bases. The CDR3 sequence is CASSHSGGDTQYF. The CDR3 coding sequence is TGTGCCAGCAGTCATAGCGGGGGGGACACGCAGTATTTT.